Listed here are 27 T cell receptor beta chains from one sample, sequenced in a study of shared clonotypes between healthy human individuals. Generated by immunoSEQ multiplex PCR, the TCRdb table keeps only in-frame clones and is missing some. The table has approximately 100,000 clones, approximately 65% seen once. Sequencing input: memory CD8+ T cells sorted from blood. Regarding subset: CD45RO+ cells pooled with CCR7-negative TemRA cells. These receptors all stem from a woman in her 30s in good health.

This chain uses TRBV30 with TRBJ2-7; 9 positions match TRBD2. The CDR3 has 12 amino acids. V lost 3 bases and J lost 7; bases outside the gene matches: 4. Germline CDR1 reads GTSNPN; CDR2 reads SVGIG (reference sequence). This chain's CDR3 is CAWRGLANEQYF. The CDR3 DNA reads TGTGCCTGGAGGGGACTAGCAAATGAGCAGTACTTC. The variable domain in full, with the rest retrieved from reference TRBV30 and TRBJ2-7, is SQTIHQWPATLVQPVGSPLSLECTVEGTSNPNLYWYRQAAGRGLQLLFYSVGIGQISSEVPQNLSASRPQDRQFILSSKKLLLSDSGFYLCAWRGLANEQYFGPGTRLTVT.

In its sample, this clone was seen many times. This sequence joins TRBV2 and TRBJ1-4; 7 bases align to TRBD1. Germline V gives CDR1 SNHLY, CDR2 FYNNEI. This CDR3 is 15 amino acids long. J gave up 2 bases and V 4 bases, and 4 bases lay outside the gene matches. The CDR3 reads CASSVPGQTNEKLFF. In DNA form, the CDR3 reads TGTGCCAGCAGTGTCCCGGGACAGACTAATGAAAAACTGTTTTTT.

The gene calls are TRBV19 and TRBJ2-7, with unresolved D. The germline V gene has CDR1 LNHDA and CDR2 SQIVND (reference sequence). V was pared by 6 bases and J by 6 bases, with 18 bases between. This CDR3 comprises 14 residues. The CDR3 coding sequence is TGTGCCAGTAGACCACTCCTTAGTCCCGGCGAGCAGTACTTC. It codes for CASRPLLSPGEQYF.

A word on this clone: Other DNA sequences within the sample encode an identical CDR3. The genes are TRBV6-4 and TRBJ2-1; the match to TRBD2 covers 9 bases. Trimming at V came to 0 bases and at J to 4 bases, leaving 1 base not matched to a gene. Germline V gene lookup returns CDR1 MRHNA and CDR2 SNTAGT. This CDR3 has 15 amino acids. As DNA, the CDR3 is TGTGCCAGCAGTGACTCTAGCGGGAGTTACAATGAGCAGTTCTTC. Translating gives CASSDSSGSYNEQFF.

The chain is built from TRBV11-2 and TRBJ2-7; 8 positions match TRBD1. Germline V lookup: CDR1 SGHAT, CDR2 FQNNGV. The CDR3 is made up of 14 amino acids. V lost 3 bases, J lost 4 bases, and 5 bases stayed unmatched. This chain's CDR3 is CASSLTGVGYEQYF. The CDR3 nucleotides are TGTGCCAGCAGCTTGACAGGGGTAGGGTACGAGCAGTACTTC.

This clone was detected a few times. This chain joins TRBV9 and TRBJ1-2; the D gene is possibly TRBD1 (5 bases). The length of the CDR3 is 15 residues. V gave up 3 bases and J gave up 2 bases, with 14 bases separating them. Germline values: CDR1 SGDLS, CDR2 YYNGEE. The CDR3 DNA is TGTGCCAGCAGCGGCTGGGGGGGGACGAACTATGGCTACACCTTC. Amino acids: CASSGWGGTNYGYTF.

The chain links TRBV7-9 to TRBJ2-7; TRBD1 or TRBD2 may be the D gene (5 bases each). The V gene's germline CDR1 is SEHNR and CDR2 FQNEAQ (reference sequence). The length of the CDR3 is 14 residues. V lost 3 bases and J lost 9, with 18 bases in between. The CDR3 protein is CASSFQGPYEGQYF. The CDR3 DNA sequence: TGTGCCAGCAGCTTTCAGGGACCCTACGAAGGGCAGTACTTC.

This chain uses TRBV27 with TRBJ1-1; D not certain. The V gene's germline CDR1 is MNHEY and CDR2 SMNVEV (reference sequence). This CDR3 is 14 amino acids long. V shed 5 bases and J shed 8 bases, with 18 bases lying between them. The CDR3 DNA reads TGTGCCAGCAGTCGACATAACCCCGGAGGGGAAGCTTTCTTT. Translation gives CASSRHNPGGEAFF.

J is TRBJ2-7 and V is TRBV28; D possibly uses TRBD1 or TRBD2 (5 bases each). This CDR3 is built from 17 residues. V lost 6 bases and J 0 bases, leaving 21 bases between the germline ends. Germline-derived CDR1 and CDR2 are MDHEN and SYDVKM. The CDR3 loop reads CASSFHLEGTHSYEQYF. The CDR3 bases are TGTGCCAGCAGCTTCCACCTCGAGGGGACCCACTCCTACGAGCAGTACTTC. Full variable domain (outside the CDR3, taken from reference TRBV28 and TRBJ2-7): DVKVTQSSRYLVKRTGEKVFLECVQDMDHENMFWYRQDPGLGLRLIYFSYDVKMKEKGDIPEGYSVSREKKERFSLILESASTNQTSMYLCASSFHLEGTHSYEQYFGPGTRLTVT.

This chain joins TRBV30 and TRBJ1-1, with D possibly matching TRBD1 (5 bases). Germline V gives CDR1 GTSNPN, CDR2 SVGIG (reference sequence). CDR3 length: 16 residues. Deletions cut 4 bases from V and 0 bases from J, with 18 bases between. CDR3 bases: TGTGCCTGGACCGGGACGGGAACCTTTATGAACACTGAAGCTTTCTTT. This gives the protein CAWTGTGTFMNTEAFF.

The chain links TRBV5-6 to TRBJ2-7, with TRBD2 matching 10 bases. V trimming: 5 bases; J trimming: 4 bases; junction bases outside the gene matches: 9. The CDR3 extends over 15 amino acids. CDR1 is SGHDT, CDR2 YYEEEE, per germline. Here the CDR3 DNA reads TGTGCCAGCAGGCGGAGGAGCGGGAGGGGATACGAGCAGTACTTC. Amino acids: CASRRRSGRGYEQYF. The whole variable domain, remainder taken from reference TRBV5-6 and TRBJ2-7, is DAGVTQSPTHLIKTRGQQVTLRCSPKSGHDTVSWYQQALGQGPQFIFQYYEEEERQRGNFPDRFSGHQFPNYSSELNVNALLLGDSALYLCASRRRSGRGYEQYFGPGTRLTVT.

The chain carries TRBV19 and TRBJ1-1; tentative D call: TRBD1 (6 bases). Trimming pared 1 base from V and 6 bases from J, leaving 12 bases between. The CDR3 has 14 residues. CDR1 and CDR2 (germline): LNHDA, SQIVND (reference sequence). CDR3 sequence: CASSIGGGFAEAFF. The CDR3 nucleotides read TGTGCCAGTAGTATAGGAGGGGGTTTCGCTGAAGCTTTCTTT.

V usage is TRBV2 and J usage is TRBJ2-3; maybe TRBD2 (6 bases). The CDR3 runs 15 residues. The V gene lost 2 bases and the J gene lost 2 bases, with 11 bases spanning the gap. Per the germline V gene, CDR1 is SNHLY and CDR2 is FYNNEI. The CDR3 reads CASSEKLAYTDTQYF. The CDR3 coding sequence is TGTGCCAGCAGTGAAAAGCTAGCGTACACAGATACGCAGTATTTT.

This chain connects TRBV6-6 to TRBJ2-5; tentatively, D is TRBD1 (6 bases). The end of the DNA aligns better with TRBJ2-7, so the J call may be wrong. This CDR3 has 15 amino acids. Germline V gene sequence: CDR1 MNHNY, CDR2 SVGAGI (reference sequence). CDR3 DNA: TGTGCCAGCAGTTACGTTACAGGGTCCTCCTACGAGCAGTACTTC. Translating gives CASSYVTGSSYEQYF.

This clone has ten or more counts. This chain uses TRBV4-1 with TRBJ2-7, with D unclear. Germline CDR1 MGHRA, CDR2 YSYEKL. Trimming cost V 1 base and J 6 bases, with 13 bases left between them. The CDR3 runs 14 residues. The CDR3 sequence is CASSQGPSLGEQYF. The CDR3 DNA sequence: TGCGCCAGCAGCCAAGGTCCCTCGTTGGGCGAGCAGTACTTC.

This clone was counted between two and nine times. The J gene is TRBJ1-2, the V gene TRBV7-2; the D is unclear. This CDR3 has 14 residues. With 7 bases removed from V and 7 bases from J, the gap between germline ends came to 19 bases. Per the germline V gene, CDR1 is SGHTA and CDR2 is FQGNSA. The CDR3 region has the DNA TGTGCCAGCACCCTTGGACTCTTGATCAGTGGCTACACCTTC. This encodes CASTLGLLISGYTF.

The V call is TRBV5-5, the J call TRBJ1-2; D is undetermined. Germline V gene lookup returns CDR1 SGHKS and CDR2 YYEKEE (reference sequence). With 1 base removed from V and 0 bases from J, the gap between germline ends came to 13 bases. The CDR3 length is 16 residues. The CDR3 nucleotides are TGTGCCAGCAGCTTGTCGAGCAGAAGAGCTAACTATGGCTACACCTTC. This sequence encodes CASSLSSRRANYGYTF.

This clone was seen at least ten times. The chain links TRBV6-1 to TRBJ1-6, with D possibly being TRBD1 (6 bases). The V end lost 10 bases, the J end lost 3 bases, and 16 bases lay between the germline ends. This CDR3 spans 15 amino acids. CDR1 is MNHNS and CDR2 is SASEGT in the germline V gene. This chain's CDR3 is CATLTRGDYNSPLHF. The CDR3 nucleotides read TGTGCCACCCTGACCAGGGGAGACTATAATTCACCCCTCCACTTT.

This clone was seen repeatedly, ten times or more. Distinct nucleotide sequences in the sample also encode this CDR3. The chain employs TRBV7-9 and TRBJ2-7; the D gene is possibly TRBD1 (5 bases). V was clipped by 5 bases and J by 4 bases, with 9 bases between them. The CDR3 covers 12 residues. The V gene's germline CDR1 is SEHNR and CDR2 FQNEAQ (reference sequence). The CDR3 spells CASSLGQYEQYF. The CDR3 DNA follows: TGTGCCAGCAGCCTTGGACAATACGAGCAGTACTTC.

V gene TRBV28 combines with J gene TRBJ2-7; 8 bases agree with TRBD2. V lost 4 bases and J lost 6; bases outside the gene matches: 14. The CDR3 extends over 16 amino acids. Germline CDR1 MDHEN, CDR2 SYDVKM. CDR3 DNA: TGTGCCAGCAGTTCCCCCTGGAGCGGGAGTCGTTGCGAGCAGTACTTC. This gives the protein CASSSPWSGSRCEQYF.

This rearrangement joins TRBV6-1 to TRBJ2-7; TRBD1 matches 9 bases. V dropped 1 base and J dropped 3; count of bases not matched to a gene: 7. Germline V CDR1 and CDR2: MNHNS, SASEGT. This CDR3 region has 16 residues. Here the CDR3 reads CASSEEEGQGHYEQYF. The DNA of the CDR3 is TGTGCCAGCAGTGAAGAGGAGGGACAGGGTCACTACGAGCAGTACTTC.

Only one count was recorded for this clone. The J gene is TRBJ1-1, the V gene TRBV6-6, with D perhaps TRBD1 (5 bases). Germline V gene lookup returns CDR1 MNHNY and CDR2 SVGAGI (reference sequence). This CDR3 comprises 15 residues. The V end was cut by 6 bases, the J end by 0 bases, with 14 bases between. CDR3 coding DNA: TGTGCCAGCAGGGGTAAAGACAGCATGAACACTGAAGCTTTCTTT. Its protein is CASRGKDSMNTEAFF.

The chain links TRBV27 to TRBJ1-1; 7 positions agree with TRBD1. Trimming cost V 4 bases and J 4 bases; bases outside gene matches: 9. Germline-derived CDR1 and CDR2 are MNHEY and SMNVEV (reference sequence). The CDR3 loop spans 15 amino acids. Here the CDR3 DNA reads TGTGCCAGCAGTTCCCCGACAGGGTGGGGCACTGAAGCTTTCTTT. Protein product: CASSSPTGWGTEAFF.

Turning to this clone: The junction and the germline gene differ at one end; a read error may be behind it. The chain uses TRBV2 and TRBJ2-3; D unresolved. Germline CDR1 and CDR2: SNHLY and FYNNEI. This CDR3 has 12 amino acids. CDR3 DNA sequence: TGTGCCAGCAGGGAAGTTATCGATACGCAGTATTTT. Encoded protein: CASREVIDTQYF.

The chain combines TRBV2 with TRBJ1-5; 11 bases map to TRBD1. This CDR3 has 17 residues. Looked up from germline, CDR1 is SNHLY and CDR2 is FYNNEI. V shed 7 bases, J shed 6 bases, and the junction held 14 bases outside the gene matches. The CDR3 DNA reads TGTGCCAGCACTGTCCGGGACAGGGGGTTAGGGGGTCAGCCCCAGCATTTT. It specifies CASTVRDRGLGGQPQHF.

The rearrangement uses TRBV6-5 and TRBJ2-2, with a possible D match to TRBD2 (6 bases). Trimming pared 6 bases from V and 3 bases from J, leaving 14 bases between. The CDR3 is made up of 15 amino acids. The V gene's germline CDR1 is MNHEY and CDR2 SVGAGI. The DNA for the CDR3 is TGTGCCAGCAGGGAGGGGACGTTGGACACCGGGGAGCTGTTTTTT. Amino acids: CASREGTLDTGELFF.

The sample holds a few counts of this clone. The same CDR3 is also encoded by other DNA sequences in this sample. The chain recombines TRBV5-1 with TRBJ2-1; no clear D. Per germline, CDR1 SGHRS and CDR2 YFSETQ. The CDR3 sequence is 15 residues long. V lost 0 bases, J lost 0 bases, and 7 bases lay in between. CDR3 DNA: TGCGCCAGCAGCTTGGATTCCAGCTCCTACAATGAGCAGTTCTTC. Residues: CASSLDSSSYNEQFF.